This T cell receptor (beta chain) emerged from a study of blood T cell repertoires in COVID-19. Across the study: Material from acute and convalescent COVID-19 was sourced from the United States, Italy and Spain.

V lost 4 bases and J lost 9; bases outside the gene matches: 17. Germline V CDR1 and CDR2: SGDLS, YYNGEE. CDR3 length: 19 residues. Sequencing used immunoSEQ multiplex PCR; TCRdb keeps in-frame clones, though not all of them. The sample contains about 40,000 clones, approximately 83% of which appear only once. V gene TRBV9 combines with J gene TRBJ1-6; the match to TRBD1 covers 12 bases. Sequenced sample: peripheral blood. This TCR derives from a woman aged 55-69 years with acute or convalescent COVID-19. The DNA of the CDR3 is TGTGCCAGCAGCTCTAGGGACAGGGGGCCTCTAGGTCGAGCTTCACCCCTCCACTTT. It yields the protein CASSSRDRGPLGRASPLHF.